The 10 T cell receptor beta chains below all came from one sample that was sequenced in a study of shared clonotypes between healthy human individuals. Naive CD8 cells, CD45RO-negative and positively selected for CCR7, excluded terminally differentiated effector memory CD45RA+ cells. TCRdb keeps only in-frame clones here, not all; method: immunoSEQ multiplex PCR. The profile shows more than 2 million clones, over 85% of them singletons. Source material: naive CD8+ T cells sorted from blood. The receptors shown here come from a man aged 18 to 29 in good health.

The chain uses TRBV29-1 and TRBJ2-1; TRBD2 agrees at 13 bases. The CDR3 loop spans 16 amino acids. The junction had 10 bases not matched to a gene; V was cut back by 3 bases and J by 8 bases. CDR1 and CDR2 (germline): SQVTM, ANQGSEA. In DNA form, the CDR3 reads TGCAGCGTTGATACTAGCGGGGGGGCCGCCAATGATGAGCAGTTCTTC. It encodes CSVDTSGGAANDEQFF.

CDR3 protein: CASSDLQFGAGELFF. CDR3 nucleotide sequence: TGCGCCAGCAGTGATCTCCAGTTTGGGGCCGGGGAGCTGTTTTTT. V and J are TRBV10-1 and TRBJ2-2; no clear D gene. The germline gives CDR1 WNHNN, CDR2 SYGVQD (reference sequence). The length of the CDR3 is 15 residues. V gave up 3 bases and J gave up 6 bases, with 14 bases separating them.

The chain uses TRBV7-9 and TRBJ1-2; 8 nucleotides agree with TRBD1. Looked up from germline, CDR1 is SEHNR and CDR2 is FQNEAQ (reference sequence). Germline trimming cut 11 bases from V and 3 bases from J; bases unmatched to any gene: 5. CDR3 length: 12 residues. The CDR3, as DNA: TGTGCCTTGACAGGGGAGCACTATGGCTACACCTTC. It specifies CALTGEHYGYTF.

The chain uses TRBV4-1 and TRBJ2-5, with D possibly called TRBD1 or TRBD2 (5 bases each). Trimming took off 3 bases at V and 3 bases at J, with 14 bases between the two ends. Germline V gives CDR1 MGHRA, CDR2 YSYEKL. The CDR3 totals 15 residues. The chain's CDR3 is CASSQAVLGEETQYF. The DNA for the CDR3 is TGCGCCAGCAGCCAGGCGGTCTTGGGGGAAGAGACCCAGTACTTC.

The V and J genes are TRBV6-5 and TRBJ2-7; a possible D gene is TRBD2 (7 bases). With 2 bases removed from V and 3 bases from J, the gap between germline ends came to 14 bases. This CDR3 is built from 15 residues. From germline, CDR1 is MNHEY and CDR2 SVGAGI. Written as DNA, the CDR3 is TGTGCCAGCAGTTACGAACCGGGGGGCGACTACGAGCAGTACTTC. Translating gives CASSYEPGGDYEQYF.

The J gene is TRBJ1-4, the V gene TRBV27, with 10 bases aligning to TRBD1. V trimming: 6 bases; J trimming: 7 bases; junction bases outside the gene matches: 5. CDR1 is MNHEY, CDR2 SMNVEV, per germline (reference sequence). The CDR3 totals 14 residues. Here the CDR3 DNA reads TGTGCCAGCAGCCCGGGACAGGGGCTTGAAAAACTGTTTTTT. Translation: CASSPGQGLEKLFF.

V and J are TRBV6-5 and TRBJ2-5; 7 nucleotides agree with TRBD1. The CDR3 covers 15 residues. V lost 0 bases to trimming and J lost 5 bases; unmatched junction nucleotides: 6. Germline CDR1 MNHEY, CDR2 SVGAGI. CDR3 amino acids: CASSYSTGYGETQYF. CDR3 nucleotides: TGTGCCAGCAGTTACTCGACAGGGTACGGGGAGACCCAGTACTTC.

This clone was seen a single time. The sample contains more than one DNA sequence encoding this CDR3. The V call is TRBV7-9, the J call TRBJ2-5, with 9 bases lining up with TRBD1. Per the germline V gene, CDR1 is SEHNR and CDR2 is FQNEAQ (reference sequence). The CDR3 contains 14 residues. Unmatched junction bases numbered 1, after V lost 4 bases and J lost 1 base. The CDR3: CASSSGQGQETQYF. CDR3 DNA sequence: TGTGCCAGCAGCTCGGGACAGGGCCAAGAGACCCAGTACTTC.

The CDR3 protein is CASSTRLLPQHF. The CDR3, as DNA: TGTGCCAGCAGCACTAGACTGTTGCCCCAGCATTTT. The chain links TRBV21-1 to TRBJ1-5. TRBV21-1 is a documented pseudogene. The CDR3 sequence is 12 residues long.

CDR3 in DNA: TGTGCCAGCAGTTGGTCGGAGGGCTCCTACGAGCAGTACTTC. Amino acids: CASSWSEGSYEQYF. The rearrangement links TRBV27 to TRBJ2-7, with a tentative D call TRBD2 (6 bases). V was clipped by 4 bases and J by 0 bases, with 10 bases between them. Germline V gives CDR1 MNHEY, CDR2 SMNVEV (reference sequence). CDR3 length: 14 amino acids.